This T cell receptor (beta chain) stems from a study of blood T cell repertoires in COVID-19. For the study at large: Nucleic acid was either cDNA or gDNA, and it came from T cells, B-cell-depleted T cells, or PBMCs.

In the original workflow: Amplification with reference gene primers provided the estimates of nucleated cell counts. This table comes from immunoSEQ multiplex PCR, and its TCRdb copy is limited to in-frame clones, with some not included. V, J and clone size were drawn from that table, and D and trimming were deduced from the DNA. The data hold fewer than 250,000 clones, with around 90% observed a single time. Cohorts were determined from participant-reported clinical history. Those designated as exposed participants met a COVID-19 case within 2 weeks before study entry. Germline lookup yields CDR1 LNHDA and CDR2 SQIVND (reference sequence). The CDR3 is 15 amino acids. Trimming removed 3 bases from V and 6 bases from J; junction bases left unmatched: 2.

What was sequenced was PBMCs or T cells enriched from blood (not recorded which). This receptor was identified in a man aged 30-40 years who had been exposed to COVID-19. This rearrangement joins TRBV19 to TRBJ2-2; 12 positions match TRBD2. The CDR3 sequence is CASSISSGGAGELFF. The CDR3 coding sequence is TGTGCCAGTAGTATTTCTAGCGGGGGGGCCGGGGAGCTGTTTTTT.